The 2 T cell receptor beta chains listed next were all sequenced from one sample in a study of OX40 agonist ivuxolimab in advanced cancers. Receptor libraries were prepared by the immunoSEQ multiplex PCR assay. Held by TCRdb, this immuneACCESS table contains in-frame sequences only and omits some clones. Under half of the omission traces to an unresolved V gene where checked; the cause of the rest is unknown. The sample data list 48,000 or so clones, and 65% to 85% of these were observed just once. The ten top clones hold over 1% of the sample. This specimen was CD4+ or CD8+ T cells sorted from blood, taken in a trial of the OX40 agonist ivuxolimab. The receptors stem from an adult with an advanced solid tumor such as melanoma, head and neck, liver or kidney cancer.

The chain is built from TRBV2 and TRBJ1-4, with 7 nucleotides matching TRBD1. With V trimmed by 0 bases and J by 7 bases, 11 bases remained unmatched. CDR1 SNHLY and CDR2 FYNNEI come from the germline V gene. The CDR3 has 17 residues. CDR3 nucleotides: TGTGCCAGCAGTGAAGCGAGAGGGGGCGGACGAGTTGAAAAACTGTTTTTT. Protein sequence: CASSEARGGGRVEKLFF.

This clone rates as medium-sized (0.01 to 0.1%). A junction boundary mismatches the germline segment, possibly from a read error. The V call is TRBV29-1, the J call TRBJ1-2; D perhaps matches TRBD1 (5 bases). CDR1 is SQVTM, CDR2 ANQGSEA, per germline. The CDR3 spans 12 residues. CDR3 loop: CSLDDSIYGYTF. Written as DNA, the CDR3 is TGCAGCCTTGACGACAGCATCTATGGCTACACCTTC.